The clone carrying this T cell receptor (beta chain) turned up a few times. The protocol was immunoSEQ multiplex PCR, while the TCRdb copy is restricted to in-frame clones and leaves out a portion. This table has fewer than 400,000 clones, roughly 84% appearing once. This sample is drawn from a study of Ad26.COV2.S vaccination and SARS-CoV-2 variants. The CDR3 sequence is 15 residues long. Germline CDR1 and CDR2: SGDLS and YYNGEE. Between the trimmed V and J ends, which lost 0 bases and 3 bases, there was a span of 13 bases. Treatment specified: around 19 received Ad26.COV2.S at low or high dose, single or two shots; 5 received placebo; per-sample allocation not given. The study sampled participants on day 63 after the first vaccine or placebo injection.

This sample comprised peripheral blood, obtained in a trial of Ad26.COV2.S vaccine versus placebo. The rearrangement joins TRBV9 to TRBJ2-7; D may be TRBD2 (6 bases). The receptor was isolated from a person between 18 and 65 years old who received the Ad26.COV2.S COVID-19 vaccine or a placebo. Here the CDR3 reads CASSVGSGPGYEQYF. The DNA for the CDR3 is TGTGCCAGCAGCGTAGGGAGCGGGCCAGGCTACGAGCAGTACTTC.